This TCR beta chain was sequenced in a study of T cells in Graves' hyperthyroidism and ophthalmopathy. The TCR beta CDR3 regions underwent amplification using RNA transcripts as the source. HTBI primers were the set used in a first-round RT-PCR of the TCR CDR3. TCRdb analysed the multiplex PCR reads with MiXCR anew, one entry per CDR3 protein. The sample holds 300,000 or so distinct CDR3 sequences, about a sixth seen once. The V segment lost 5 bases and the J segment 5 bases; nucleotides outside the gene matches: 13. The germline V gene has CDR1 MNHNS and CDR2 SASEGT. CDR3 length: 17 amino acids. Orbital computed tomography and thyroid ultrasound, together with serum TRAb and thyroxine and clinical symptoms, were used for diagnoses. Using around 10 ml of fresh peripheral blood, PBMCs were prepared.

The origin of this receptor is a woman aged 60-75 years with Graves' ophthalmopathy. Sequences were obtained from blood. The chain couples TRBV6-1 to TRBJ2-1, with 9 bases aligning to TRBD2. This CDR3 reads CASSYAGAGGLDNEQFF. CDR3 in DNA: TGTGCCAGCAGTTATGCGGGTGCGGGGGGGTTAGACAATGAGCAGTTCTTC.